The 17 T cell receptor beta chains given below trace back to one sample, sequenced in a study of type 1 regulatory T cells. No cognate antigen is known for these TCRs. TCRdb re-called the reads with MiXCR, one entry per CDR3 protein. The table has fewer than 75,000 distinct CDR3 sequences, around 49% seen once. The sequencing input was cultured non-Tr1 T cells, either the whole culture or a sorted T cell fraction (not recorded which). These receptors were collected from a human donor in good health.

This chain uses TRBV6-1 with TRBJ1-1; 8 positions match TRBD1. The trim removed 7 bases at V and 11 bases at J, leaving 18 bases unmatched. The CDR3 sequence is 15 residues long. Per germline, CDR1 MNHNS and CDR2 SASEGT. The CDR3 DNA follows: TGTGCCAGCATACTACTAGGAGGACAGGGCCGAATGGCTTTCTTT. Translation gives CASILLGGQGRMAFF.

In this sample, this clonotype is medium-sized (0.01 to 0.1%). The rearrangement links TRBV29-1 to TRBJ1-1; no clear D. V shed 3 bases and J shed 5 bases, with 10 bases lying between them. Germline CDR1 and CDR2: SQVTM and ANQGSEA. This CDR3 has 12 amino acids. Here the CDR3 DNA reads TGCAGCGTTGAGAGGAGCGGGACTGAAGCTTTCTTT. This sequence encodes CSVERSGTEAFF.

The gene calls are TRBV7-9 and TRBJ1-1; D possibly corresponds to TRBD1 (6 bases). The CDR3 has 13 amino acids. From germline, CDR1 is SEHNR and CDR2 FQNEAQ (reference sequence). V was shortened by 5 bases and J by 1 base, with 8 bases between the two germline ends. CDR3 coding DNA: TGTGCCAGCAGCGAGGGACAGAACACTGAAGCTTTCTTT. Translating gives CASSEGQNTEAFF. Full variable domain (missing parts from reference TRBV7-9 and TRBJ1-1): DTGVSQNPRHKITKRGQNVTFRCDPISEHNRLYWYRQTLGQGPEFLTYFQNEAQLEKSRLLSDRFSAERPKGSFSTLEIQRTEQGDSAMYLCASSEGQNTEAFFGQGTRLTVV.

This clonotype was observed a few times. The rearrangement links TRBV20-1 to TRBJ2-7; D is unclear. Germline assignment: CDR1 DFQATT and CDR2 SNEGSKA (reference sequence). The CDR3 sequence is 12 residues long. V was cut by 3 bases and J by 2 bases, with 8 bases left in between. The CDR3 DNA sequence: TGCAGTGCTAGGTATGCGGCCTACGAGCAGTACTTC. It translates to CSARYAAYEQYF.

This clonotype came up a few times. This CDR3 is CASSLVGQGAGDTQYF. The CDR3 nucleotides read TGTGCCAGCAGCTTAGTTGGACAGGGGGCAGGAGATACGCAGTATTTT. This chain connects TRBV7-8 to TRBJ2-3; TRBD1 matches at 11 bases. The germline V gene encodes CDR1 SGHVS and CDR2 FQNEAQ. V dropped 1 base and J dropped 5; count of bases not matched to a gene: 5. The CDR3 runs to 16 residues.

V is TRBV5-4 and J is TRBJ2-2, with a weak D call TRBD1 (5 bases). Germline V lookup: CDR1 SGHNT, CDR2 YYREEE (reference sequence). V dropped 5 bases and J dropped 4 bases, with 12 bases sitting between them. The CDR3 runs to 14 residues. The CDR3 spells CASSKDQGTGELFF. The DNA for the CDR3 is TGTGCCAGCAGTAAGGACCAGGGCACCGGGGAGCTGTTTTTT.

This chain connects TRBV9 to TRBJ2-7, with TRBD1 identical over 7 bases. Germline V gene lookup returns CDR1 SGDLS and CDR2 YYNGEE. Trimming removed 4 bases from V and 3 bases from J; junction bases left unmatched: 7. The CDR3 totals 14 residues. The CDR3 bases are TGTGCCAGCAGCTCGGGACAGTCTGACTACGAGCAGTACTTC. Its translation is CASSSGQSDYEQYF.

V gene TRBV12-3 or TRBV12-4 combines with J gene TRBJ2-7; 8 bases fit TRBD1. J lost 4 bases, V lost 6 bases, and 11 bases had no gene match. This CDR3 contains 15 residues. The CDR3 is CASRHRGQGRYEQYF. As DNA, the CDR3 is TGTGCCAGCAGGCACCGTGGACAGGGCAGATACGAGCAGTACTTC.

This clonotype appeared a few times. V and J are TRBV5-1 and TRBJ2-5, with D perhaps being TRBD1 or TRBD2 (5 bases each). CDR3 size: 15 residues. Germline V CDR1 and CDR2: SGHRS, YFSETQ. Trimming took off 0 bases at V and 2 bases at J, with 11 bases between the two ends. DNA of the CDR3: TGCGCCAGCAGCTTGGGAGGGACGACACAAGAGACCCAGTACTTC. Translated: CASSLGGTTQETQYF.

This clonotype was seen more than once but under ten times. The rearrangement uses TRBV5-1 and TRBJ2-1; 10 bases are shared with TRBD1. Per germline, CDR1 SGHRS and CDR2 YFSETQ. The V segment lost 4 bases and the J segment 2 bases; nucleotides outside the gene matches: 3. The length of the CDR3 is 15 residues. CDR3 loop: CASSHGTGAYNEQFF. The CDR3 coding sequence is TGCGCCAGCAGCCATGGGACAGGGGCCTACAATGAGCAGTTCTTC.

This clonotype has just a few counts. The V and J genes are TRBV2 and TRBJ2-3, with 8 positions matching TRBD2. V gave up 7 bases and J gave up 2 bases; unmatched junction bases: 5. Germline CDR1 is SNHLY and CDR2 is FYNNEI. The CDR3 is made up of 14 amino acids. CDR3 bases: TGTGCCAGCATACAGCGGGGGTCCACAGATACGCAGTATTTT. It encodes CASIQRGSTDTQYF.

This clonotype was detected only a few times. The chain carries TRBV12-5 and TRBJ1-4, with TRBD1 matching over 9 bases. The trim removed 6 bases at V and 5 bases at J, leaving 4 bases unmatched. In germline, CDR1 is LGHNT, CDR2 FRNRAP. The CDR3 runs to 14 residues. CDR3 region: CASGKDRGNEKLFF. The CDR3 bases are TGTGCTAGTGGGAAGGACAGGGGAAATGAAAAACTGTTTTTT. Supplemented by reference TRBV12-5 and TRBJ1-4, the full variable domain reads DARVTQTPRHKVTEMGQEVTMRCQPILGHNTVFWYRQTMMQGLELLAYFRNRAPLDDSGMPKDRFSAEMPDATLATLKIQPSEPRDSAVYFCASGKDRGNEKLFFGSGTQLSVL.

This clonotype is medium-sized by share. This chain joins TRBV20-1 and TRBJ2-6; 10 bases map to TRBD1. In germline, CDR1 is DFQATT, CDR2 SNEGSKA (reference sequence). CDR3 length equals 16 residues. V lost 6 bases, J lost 0 bases, and 5 bases stayed unmatched. CDR3 nucleotides: TGCAGTGCCCGGGACAGGGGAGGCTCTGGGGCCAACGTCCTGACTTTC. This codes for CSARDRGGSGANVLTF.

This chain links TRBV29-1 with TRBJ1-1, with 7 bases that match TRBD1. CDR3 length equals 12 residues. Germline lookup yields CDR1 SQVTM and CDR2 ANQGSEA. This CDR3 reads CSAGQLNTEAFF. The CDR3 region has the DNA TGCAGTGCGGGACAGCTGAACACTGAAGCTTTCTTT.

This clonotype was recorded a few times. The rearrangement links TRBV10-3 to TRBJ2-2; 9 nucleotides match TRBD2. This CDR3 region has 16 residues. Germline CDR1 ENHRY, CDR2 SYGVKD. Trimming at V came to 4 bases and at J to 2 bases, leaving 5 bases not matched to a gene. CDR3 protein: CAISGSGGLNTGELFF. The CDR3, as DNA: TGTGCCATCAGTGGTAGCGGGGGCCTTAACACCGGGGAGCTGTTTTTT.

The chain joins TRBV6-1 to TRBJ1-2; D gene unclear. CDR1 and CDR2 from the germline V gene are MNHNS and SASEGT. This CDR3 region has 17 residues. The V end was cut by 10 bases, the J end by 4 bases, with 28 bases between. CDR3 DNA: TGTGCCACATTCAGCGGGTCCGACGGAGGGATACTCTATGGCTACACCTTC. Translated, it gives CATFSGSDGGILYGYTF.

V is TRBV5-1 and J is TRBJ1-2; no reliable D call. Germline values: CDR1 SGHRS, CDR2 YFSETQ. V was clipped by 0 bases and J by 0 bases, with 12 bases between them. The CDR3 consists of 16 residues. CDR3 amino acids: CASSLEVGRTNYGYTF. As DNA, the CDR3 is TGCGCCAGCAGCTTGGAGGTTGGCAGAACTAACTATGGCTACACCTTC.